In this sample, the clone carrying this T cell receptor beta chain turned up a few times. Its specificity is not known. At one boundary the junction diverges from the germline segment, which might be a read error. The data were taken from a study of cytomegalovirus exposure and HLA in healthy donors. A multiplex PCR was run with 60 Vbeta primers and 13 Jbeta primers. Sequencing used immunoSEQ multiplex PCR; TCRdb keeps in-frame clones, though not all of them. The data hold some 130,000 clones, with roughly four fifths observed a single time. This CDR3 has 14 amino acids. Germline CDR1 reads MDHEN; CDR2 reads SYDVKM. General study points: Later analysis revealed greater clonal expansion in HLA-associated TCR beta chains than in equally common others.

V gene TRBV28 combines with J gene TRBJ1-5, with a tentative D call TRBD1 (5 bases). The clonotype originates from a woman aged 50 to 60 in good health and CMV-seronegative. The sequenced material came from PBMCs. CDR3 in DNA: TGTGCCAGCAGTTTACGGGGGAGCAATCAGCCCCAGAATTTT. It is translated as CASSLRGSNQPQNF. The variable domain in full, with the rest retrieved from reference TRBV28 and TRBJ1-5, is DVKVTQSSRYLVKRTGEKVFLECVQDMDHENMFWYRQDPGLGLRLIYFSYDVKMKEKGDIPEGYSVSREKKERFSLILESASTNQTSMYLCASSLRGSNQPQNFGDGTRLSIL.